This T cell receptor beta chain was identified during a study of blood T cell repertoires in COVID-19. In the study overall: Collection of acute and convalescent COVID-19 samples took place in the United States, Italy and Spain. T cells, B-cell-depleted T cells, or PBMCs provided the cDNA or gDNA that served as material.

Looked up from germline, CDR1 is LGHDT and CDR2 is YNNKEL (reference sequence). V gave up 2 bases and J gave up 5 bases, with 9 bases separating them. The CDR3 totals 13 residues. Per the authors' pipeline: Using reference gene primer amplification, nucleated cell counts were estimated. Repertoires were generated with immunoSEQ multiplex PCR, while TCRdb's copy carries only in-frame clones and drops some. V and J calls and clone size are copied from that table; D and trimming were computed from the DNA. The table records fewer than 300,000 clones, 70% to 90% of them present only once. The TCR originated in a man aged 50 to 60 with active or convalescent COVID-19. The specimen was peripheral blood. The V call is TRBV3-1 (or the pseudogene TRBV3-2), the J call TRBJ1-1; D is possibly TRBD1 (5 bases). The CDR3 protein is CASSQPQGTEAFF. The CDR3 DNA sequence: TGTGCCAGCAGCCAACCGCAGGGAACTGAAGCTTTCTTT.